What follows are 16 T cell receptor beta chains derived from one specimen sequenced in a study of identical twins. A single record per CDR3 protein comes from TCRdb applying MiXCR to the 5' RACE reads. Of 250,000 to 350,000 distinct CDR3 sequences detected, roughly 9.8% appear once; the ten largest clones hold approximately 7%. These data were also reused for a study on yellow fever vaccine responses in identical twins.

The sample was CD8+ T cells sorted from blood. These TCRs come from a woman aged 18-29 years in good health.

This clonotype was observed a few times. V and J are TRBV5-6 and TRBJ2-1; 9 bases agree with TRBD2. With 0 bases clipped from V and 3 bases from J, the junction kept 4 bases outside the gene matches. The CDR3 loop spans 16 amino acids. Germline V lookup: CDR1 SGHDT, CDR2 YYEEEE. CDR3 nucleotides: TGTGCCAGCAGCTTGGTCGGACTAGCGAGCTACAATGAGCAGTTCTTC. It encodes CASSLVGLASYNEQFF.

CDR3 protein: CASSLEKYTDTQYF. CDR3 DNA: TGCGCCAGCAGCCTCGAAAAGTACACAGATACGCAGTATTTT. The V and J genes are TRBV5-1 and TRBJ2-3; no definite D call. V lost 4 bases and J lost 2, with 11 bases in between. From germline, CDR1 is SGHRS and CDR2 YFSETQ. The CDR3 contains 14 residues.

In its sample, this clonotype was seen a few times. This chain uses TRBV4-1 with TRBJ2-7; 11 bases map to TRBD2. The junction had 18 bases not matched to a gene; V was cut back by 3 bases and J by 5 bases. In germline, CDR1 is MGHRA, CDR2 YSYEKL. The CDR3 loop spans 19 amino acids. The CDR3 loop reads CASSHPPLAGAGGADEQYF. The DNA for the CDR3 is TGCGCCAGCAGCCACCCCCCACTAGCGGGAGCCGGAGGGGCCGACGAGCAGTACTTC.

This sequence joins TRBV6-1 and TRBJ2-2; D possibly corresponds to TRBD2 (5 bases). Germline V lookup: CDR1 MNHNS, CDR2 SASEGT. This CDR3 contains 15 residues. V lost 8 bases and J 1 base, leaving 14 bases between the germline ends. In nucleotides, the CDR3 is TGTGCCAGCCGGATTTACGCGGGGAACACCGGGGAGCTGTTTTTT. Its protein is CASRIYAGNTGELFF.

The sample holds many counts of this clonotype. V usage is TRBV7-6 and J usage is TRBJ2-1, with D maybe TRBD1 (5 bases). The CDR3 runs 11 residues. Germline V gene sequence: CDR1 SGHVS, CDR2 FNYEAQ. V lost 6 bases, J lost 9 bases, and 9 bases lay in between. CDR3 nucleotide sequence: TGTGCCAGCAGAGGTGGGGCTGAGCAGTTCTTC. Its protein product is CASRGGAEQFF.

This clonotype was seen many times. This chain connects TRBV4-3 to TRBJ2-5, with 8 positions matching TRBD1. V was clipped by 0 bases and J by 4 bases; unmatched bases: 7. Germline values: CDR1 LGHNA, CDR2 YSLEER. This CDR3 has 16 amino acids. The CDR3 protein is CASSQDGTGVTETQYF. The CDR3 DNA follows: TGCGCCAGCAGCCAAGATGGGACAGGAGTGACAGAGACCCAGTACTTC.

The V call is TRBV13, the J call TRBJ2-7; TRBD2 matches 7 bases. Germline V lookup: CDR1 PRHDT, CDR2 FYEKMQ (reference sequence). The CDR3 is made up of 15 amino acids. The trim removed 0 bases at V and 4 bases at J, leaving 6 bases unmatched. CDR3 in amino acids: CASSLGGQRGYEQYF. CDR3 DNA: TGTGCCAGCAGCTTAGGCGGCCAGCGGGGATACGAGCAGTACTTC.

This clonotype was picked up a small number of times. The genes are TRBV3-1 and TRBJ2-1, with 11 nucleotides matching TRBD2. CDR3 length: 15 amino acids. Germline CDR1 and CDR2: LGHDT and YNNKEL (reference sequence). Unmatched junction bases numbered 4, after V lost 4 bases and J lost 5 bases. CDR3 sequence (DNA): TGTGCCAGCAGCCGCGGGACTAGCGGCCACAATGAGCAGTTCTTC. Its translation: CASSRGTSGHNEQFF.

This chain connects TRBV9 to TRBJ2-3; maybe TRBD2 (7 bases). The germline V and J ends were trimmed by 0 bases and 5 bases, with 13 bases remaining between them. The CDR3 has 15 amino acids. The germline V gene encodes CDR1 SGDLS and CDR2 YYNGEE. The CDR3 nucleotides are TGTGCCAGCAGCGTAGGACGGGGGGCAGTAGATACGCAGTATTTT. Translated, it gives CASSVGRGAVDTQYF.

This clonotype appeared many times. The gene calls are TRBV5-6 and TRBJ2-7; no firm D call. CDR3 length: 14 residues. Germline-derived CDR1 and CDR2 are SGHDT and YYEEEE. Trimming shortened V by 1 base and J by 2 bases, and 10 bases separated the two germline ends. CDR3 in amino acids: CASSLYRDPYEQYF. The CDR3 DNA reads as TGTGCCAGCAGCTTGTATAGGGATCCCTACGAGCAGTACTTC.

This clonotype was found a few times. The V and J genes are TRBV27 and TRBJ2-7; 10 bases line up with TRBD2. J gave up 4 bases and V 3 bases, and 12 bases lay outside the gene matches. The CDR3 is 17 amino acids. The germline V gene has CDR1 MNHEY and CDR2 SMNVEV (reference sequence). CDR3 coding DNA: TGTGCCAGCAGTTTCTCTAGTTCTAGCGGGAGAGGGTACGAGCAGTACTTC. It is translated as CASSFSSSSGRGYEQYF.

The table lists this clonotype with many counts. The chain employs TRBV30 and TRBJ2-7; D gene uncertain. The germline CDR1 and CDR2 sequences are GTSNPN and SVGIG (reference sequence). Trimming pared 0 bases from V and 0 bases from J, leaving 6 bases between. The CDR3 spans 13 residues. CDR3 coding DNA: TGTGCCTGGAGTGTATGGGACTCCTACGAGCAGTACTTC. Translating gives CAWSVWDSYEQYF. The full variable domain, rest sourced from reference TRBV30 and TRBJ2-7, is SQTIHQWPATLVQPVGSPLSLECTVEGTSNPNLYWYRQAAGRGLQLLFYSVGIGQISSEVPQNLSASRPQDRQFILSSKKLLLSDSGFYLCAWSVWDSYEQYFGPGTRLTVT.

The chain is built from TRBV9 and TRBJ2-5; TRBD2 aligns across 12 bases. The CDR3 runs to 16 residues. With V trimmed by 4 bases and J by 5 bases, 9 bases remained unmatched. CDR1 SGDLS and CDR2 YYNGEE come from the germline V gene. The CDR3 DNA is TGTGCCAGCAGCCAACCTAGCGGGGGGGCCGAGGAGACCCAGTACTTC. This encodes CASSQPSGGAEETQYF.

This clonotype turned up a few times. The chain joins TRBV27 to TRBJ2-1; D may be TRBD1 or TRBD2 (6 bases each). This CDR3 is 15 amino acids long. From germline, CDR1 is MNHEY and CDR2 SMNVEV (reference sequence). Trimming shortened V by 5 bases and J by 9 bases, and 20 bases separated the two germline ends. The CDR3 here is CASSPEGGWWGEQFF. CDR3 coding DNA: TGTGCCAGCAGTCCGGAGGGGGGCTGGTGGGGTGAGCAGTTCTTC.

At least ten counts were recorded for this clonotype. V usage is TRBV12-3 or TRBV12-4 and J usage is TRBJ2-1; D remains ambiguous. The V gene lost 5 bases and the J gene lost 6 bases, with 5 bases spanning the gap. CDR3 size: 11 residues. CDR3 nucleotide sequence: TGTGCCAGCAGTACGGGCAATGAGCAGTTCTTC. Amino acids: CASSTGNEQFF.

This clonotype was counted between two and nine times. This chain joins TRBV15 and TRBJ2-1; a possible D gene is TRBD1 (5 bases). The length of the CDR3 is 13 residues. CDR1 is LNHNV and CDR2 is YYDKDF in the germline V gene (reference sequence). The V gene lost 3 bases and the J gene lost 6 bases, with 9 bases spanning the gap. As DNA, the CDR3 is TGTGCCACCAGCAGCACTGGGGCCAATGAGCAGTTCTTC. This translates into CATSSTGANEQFF. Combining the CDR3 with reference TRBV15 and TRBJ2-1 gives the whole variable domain DAMVIQNPRYQVTQFGKPVTLSCSQTLNHNVMYWYQQKSSQAPKLLFHYYDKDFNNEADTPDNFQSRRPNTSFCFLDIRSPGLGDTAMYLCATSSTGANEQFFGPGTRLTVL.